The 5 T cell receptor beta chains below were found in one sample sequenced in a study of blood T cell repertoires in COVID-19. Sequencing used immunoSEQ multiplex PCR; TCRdb keeps in-frame clones, though not all of them. Found here are 200,000 to 300,000 clones, 65% to 90% of them singletons; the top ten hold approximately 2%. Sequenced material: peripheral blood. The receptors were sampled from a man aged 35-49 years who had recovered from COVID-19.

This chain connects TRBV19 to TRBJ2-2, with D possibly TRBD1 on 6 matching bases. The CDR3 runs 13 residues. Germline values: CDR1 LNHDA, CDR2 SQIVND (reference sequence). V gave up 6 bases and J gave up 4 bases, with 9 bases separating them. The CDR3 DNA sequence: TGTGCCAGTAGCAGACAGGCCACCGGGGAGCTGTTTTTT. Translated, it gives CASSRQATGELFF.

This rearrangement joins TRBV7-9 to TRBJ1-1, with D maybe TRBD1 (5 bases). The germline gives CDR1 SEHNR, CDR2 FQNEAQ (reference sequence). Trimming shortened V by 6 bases and J by 4 bases, and 15 bases separated the two germline ends. The length of the CDR3 is 14 residues. CDR3 residues: CASRPLGGGTEAFF. The DNA of the CDR3 is TGTGCCAGCAGGCCCCTCGGGGGGGGCACTGAAGCTTTCTTT.

The chain couples TRBV4-3 to TRBJ1-6, with TRBD1 identical over 9 bases. Trimming at V came to 5 bases and at J to 4 bases, leaving 3 bases not matched to a gene. The germline gives CDR1 LGHNA, CDR2 YSLEER. CDR3 size: 15 residues. The CDR3 is CASSKQGAYNSPLHF. The DNA of the CDR3 is TGCGCCAGCAGCAAACAGGGGGCGTATAATTCACCCCTCCACTTT.

V usage is TRBV7-2 and J usage is TRBJ2-7; 10 positions agree with TRBD1. CDR3 size: 13 residues. Unmatched junction bases numbered 3, after V lost 5 bases and J lost 5 bases. Germline V gives CDR1 SGHTA, CDR2 FQGNSA. This CDR3 is CASSGDRGDEQYF. The CDR3 DNA reads as TGTGCCAGCAGCGGGGACAGGGGTGACGAGCAGTACTTC. Using reference TRBV7-2 and TRBJ2-7 for the parts outside the CDR3, the full variable domain is GAGVSQSPSNKVTEKGKDVELRCDPISGHTALYWYRQSLGQGLEFLIYFQGNSAPDKSGLPSDRFSAERTGGSVSTLTIQRTQQEDSAVYLCASSGDRGDEQYFGPGTRLTVT.

Here the CDR3 reads CASSRQSGPYGYTF. CDR3 nucleotide sequence: TGCGCCAGCAGCCGGCAATCAGGGCCCTATGGCTACACCTTC. V gene TRBV4-1 combines with J gene TRBJ1-2; tentatively, D is TRBD1 (5 bases). Between the trimmed V and J ends, which lost 4 bases and 4 bases, there was a span of 13 bases. Germline V CDR1 and CDR2: MGHRA, YSYEKL. This CDR3 is 14 amino acids long.